This passage covers 9 T cell receptor beta chains from one sample sequenced in a study of T cell repertoires in cytomegalovirus infection. TCRdb fed the reads into MiXCR, producing one record per CDR3 protein. This sample has approximately 140,000 distinct CDR3 sequences, with more than 7% found just once. The sequencing sample was made of PBMCs. These receptors all stem from a human donor in good health (CMV status not recorded). Some clones in this sample may be carry-over from other donors' samples.

The chain links TRBV5-1 to TRBJ2-3; D perhaps matches TRBD1 (6 bases). Trimming stripped 1 base from V and 5 bases from J, with 23 bases between. CDR3 size: 18 residues. Germline CDR1 is SGHRS and CDR2 is YFSETQ. The CDR3 here is CASSLYSPGTGLEDTQYF. CDR3 bases: TGCGCCAGCAGCTTGTACAGCCCCGGAACAGGGTTGGAAGATACGCAGTATTTT.

This clonotype has more than one count but fewer than ten. A much larger clone sits a single nucleotide away, making a read error possible. The chain carries TRBV2 and TRBJ2-5; D not certain. CDR3 size: 11 residues. Trimming left V 6 bases short and J 1 base short, with 3 bases between. Germline values: CDR1 SNHLY, CDR2 FYNNEI. Written as DNA, the CDR3 is TGTGCCAGCAGGTTCCAAGAGACCCAGTACTTC. Translating it yields CASRFQETQYF.

Many counts were recorded for this clonotype. DNA of the CDR3: TGTGCCAGCAGCTTGACCGGGACCCCCCTGTCCGCCGGGGAGCTGTTTTTT. It encodes CASSLTGTPLSAGELFF. The J gene is TRBJ2-2, the V gene TRBV7-2; D may match TRBD1 or TRBD2 (5 bases each). CDR1 SGHTA and CDR2 FQGNSA come from the germline V gene. V was clipped by 3 bases and J by 6 bases, with 20 bases between them. This CDR3 comprises 17 residues.

The genes are TRBV12-3 or TRBV12-4 and TRBJ2-5; 9 bases line up with TRBD2. V was pared by 5 bases and J by 4 bases, with 5 bases of the junction left unmatched. The CDR3 sequence is 14 residues long. As DNA, the CDR3 is TGTGCCAGCAGTCCCCAAGCGGGGGGAGAGACCCAGTACTTC. It is translated as CASSPQAGGETQYF.

This clonotype was counted a few times. The rearrangement uses TRBV20-1 and TRBJ1-1; TRBD1 might be the D (5 bases). Germline CDR1 and CDR2: DFQATT and SNEGSKA (reference sequence). Between the trimmed V and J ends, which lost 6 bases and 1 base, there was a span of 12 bases. The CDR3 consists of 13 residues. CDR3 in amino acids: CSAPGRANTEAFF. Written as DNA, the CDR3 is TGCAGTGCGCCGGGACGGGCGAACACTGAAGCTTTCTTT.

The chain couples TRBV28 to TRBJ2-6; D is possibly TRBD2 (7 bases). The CDR3 contains 16 residues. V was pared by 5 bases and J by 2 bases, with 13 bases between. From germline, CDR1 is MDHEN and CDR2 SYDVKM. CDR3 protein: CASSRGGFAGANVLTF. In DNA, the CDR3 is TGTGCCAGCAGTAGGGGGGGATTCGCTGGGGCCAACGTCCTGACTTTC.

This clonotype was seen ten or more times. The chain employs TRBV5-6 and TRBJ2-1, with TRBD1 matching 9 bases. The V gene end was trimmed by 7 bases and the J gene end by 10 bases; junction bases not matched to a gene: 6. Germline loops: CDR1 SGHDT, CDR2 YYEEEE. This CDR3 comprises 12 residues. CDR3 DNA: TGTGCCAGCTCCACAGGGGGCCCGGAGCAGTTCTTC. It yields the protein CASSTGGPEQFF.

This clonotype appeared many times. CDR3 nucleotide sequence: TGTGCCAGCAGCCAGGGACGGGCTAGCGGAGAGACCCAGTACTTC. Translated: CASSQGRASGETQYF. V and J are TRBV14 and TRBJ2-5; 7 positions match TRBD2. This CDR3 has 15 residues. Germline assignment: CDR1 SGHDN and CDR2 FVKESK. V shed 3 bases, J shed 4 bases, and the junction held 8 bases outside the gene matches.

The V and J genes are TRBV19 and TRBJ1-1; no reliable D call. The CDR3 covers 15 residues. V lost 0 bases, J lost 0 bases, and 8 bases lay in between. The germline V gene has CDR1 LNHDA and CDR2 SQIVND (reference sequence). CDR3 DNA sequence: TGTGCCAGTAGTATAGAAGACGTCATGAACACTGAAGCTTTCTTT. Protein sequence: CASSIEDVMNTEAFF.